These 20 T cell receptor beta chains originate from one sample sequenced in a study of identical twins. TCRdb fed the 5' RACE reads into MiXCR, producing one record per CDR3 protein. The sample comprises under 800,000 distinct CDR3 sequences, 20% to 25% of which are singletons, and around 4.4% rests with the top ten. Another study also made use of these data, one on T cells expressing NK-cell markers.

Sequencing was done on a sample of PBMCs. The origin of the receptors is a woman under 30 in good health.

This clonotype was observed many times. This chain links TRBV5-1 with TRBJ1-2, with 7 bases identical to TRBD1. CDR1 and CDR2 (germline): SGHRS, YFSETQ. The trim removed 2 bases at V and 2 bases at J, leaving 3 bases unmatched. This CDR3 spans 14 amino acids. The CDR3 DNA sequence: TGCGCCAGCAGCTTAAGGGACAGAAACTATGGCTACACCTTC. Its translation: CASSLRDRNYGYTF.

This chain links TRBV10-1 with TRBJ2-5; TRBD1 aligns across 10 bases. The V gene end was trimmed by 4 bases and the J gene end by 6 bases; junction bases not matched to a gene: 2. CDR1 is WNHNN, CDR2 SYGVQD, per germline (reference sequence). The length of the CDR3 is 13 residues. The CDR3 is CASSGTGGQTQYF. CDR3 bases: TGCGCCAGCAGTGGGACAGGGGGTCAGACCCAGTACTTC.

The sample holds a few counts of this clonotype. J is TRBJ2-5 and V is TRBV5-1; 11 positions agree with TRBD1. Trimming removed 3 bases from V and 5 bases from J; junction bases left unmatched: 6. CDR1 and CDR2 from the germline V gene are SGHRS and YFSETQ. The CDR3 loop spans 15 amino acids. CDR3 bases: TGCGCCAGCAGCTACGGACAGGGGGCAGGGGAGACCCAGTACTTC. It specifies CASSYGQGAGETQYF. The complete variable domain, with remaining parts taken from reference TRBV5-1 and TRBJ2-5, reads KAGVTQTPRYLIKTRGQQVTLSCSPISGHRSVSWYQQTPGQGLQFLFEYFSETQRNKGNFPGRFSGRQFSNSRSEMNVSTLELGDSALYLCASSYGQGAGETQYFGPGTRLLVL.

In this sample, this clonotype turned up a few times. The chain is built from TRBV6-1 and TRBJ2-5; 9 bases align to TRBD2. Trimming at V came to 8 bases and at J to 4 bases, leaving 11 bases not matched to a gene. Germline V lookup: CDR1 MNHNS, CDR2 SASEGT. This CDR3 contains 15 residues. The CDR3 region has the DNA TGTGCCAGCCTGAAGGGACTAGCACAGCCAGAGACCCAGTACTTC. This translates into CASLKGLAQPETQYF.

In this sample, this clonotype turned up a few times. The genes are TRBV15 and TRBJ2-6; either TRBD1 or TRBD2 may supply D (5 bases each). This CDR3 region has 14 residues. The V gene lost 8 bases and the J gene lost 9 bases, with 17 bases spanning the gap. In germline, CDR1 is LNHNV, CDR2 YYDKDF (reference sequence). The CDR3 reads CATDSLSGGNVLTF. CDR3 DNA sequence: TGTGCCACCGACAGCCTTTCTGGAGGCAACGTCCTGACTTTC.

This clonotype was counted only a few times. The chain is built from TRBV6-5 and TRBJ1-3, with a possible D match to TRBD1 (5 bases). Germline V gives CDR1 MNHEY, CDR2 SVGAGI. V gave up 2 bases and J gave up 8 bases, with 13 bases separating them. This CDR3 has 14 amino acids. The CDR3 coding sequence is TGTGCCAGCAGTTACGGGGGACCGCGAGACACCATATATTTT. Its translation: CASSYGGPRDTIYF.

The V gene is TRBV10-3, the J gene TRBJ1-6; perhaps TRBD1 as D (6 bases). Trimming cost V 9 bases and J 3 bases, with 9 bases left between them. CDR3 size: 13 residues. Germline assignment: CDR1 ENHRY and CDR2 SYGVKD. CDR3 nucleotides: TGTGCCATTGGACAGTTCTATAATTCACCCCTCCACTTT. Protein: CAIGQFYNSPLHF.

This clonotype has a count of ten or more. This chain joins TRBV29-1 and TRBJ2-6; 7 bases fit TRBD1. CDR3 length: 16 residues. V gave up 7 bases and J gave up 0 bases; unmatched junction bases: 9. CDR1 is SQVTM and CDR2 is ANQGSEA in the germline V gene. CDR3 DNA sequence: TGCAGCGCCCTGGGACAGTTGATCTCTGGGGCCAACGTCCTGACTTTC. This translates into CSALGQLISGANVLTF. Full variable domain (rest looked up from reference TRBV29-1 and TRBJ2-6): SAVISQKPSRDICQRGTSLTIQCQVDSQVTMMFWYRQQPGQSLTLIATANQGSEATYESGFVIDKFPISRPNLTFSTLTVSNMSPEDSSIYLCSALGQLISGANVLTFGAGSRLTVL.

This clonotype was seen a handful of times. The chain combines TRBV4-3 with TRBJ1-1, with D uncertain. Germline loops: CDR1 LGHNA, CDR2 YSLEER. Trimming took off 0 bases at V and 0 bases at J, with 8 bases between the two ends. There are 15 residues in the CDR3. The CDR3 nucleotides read TGCGCCAGCAGCCAAGATGGGCGGATGAACACTGAAGCTTTCTTT. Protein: CASSQDGRMNTEAFF.

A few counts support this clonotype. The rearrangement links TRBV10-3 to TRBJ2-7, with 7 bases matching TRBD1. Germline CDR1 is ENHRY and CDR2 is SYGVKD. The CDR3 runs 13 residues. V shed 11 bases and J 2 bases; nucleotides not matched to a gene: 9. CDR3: CASQGGQAYEQYF. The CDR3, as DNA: TGTGCCTCCCAAGGAGGACAGGCCTACGAGCAGTACTTC.

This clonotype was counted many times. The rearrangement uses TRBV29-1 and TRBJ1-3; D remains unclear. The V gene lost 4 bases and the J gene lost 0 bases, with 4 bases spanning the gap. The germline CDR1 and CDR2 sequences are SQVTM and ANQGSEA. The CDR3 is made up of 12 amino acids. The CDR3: CSVVSSGNTIYF. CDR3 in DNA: TGCAGCGTTGTGTCCTCTGGAAACACCATATATTTT. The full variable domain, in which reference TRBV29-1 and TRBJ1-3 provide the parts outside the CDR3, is SAVISQKPSRDICQRGTSLTIQCQVDSQVTMMFWYRQQPGQSLTLIATANQGSEATYESGFVIDKFPISRPNLTFSTLTVSNMSPEDSSIYLCSVVSSGNTIYFGEGSWLTVV.

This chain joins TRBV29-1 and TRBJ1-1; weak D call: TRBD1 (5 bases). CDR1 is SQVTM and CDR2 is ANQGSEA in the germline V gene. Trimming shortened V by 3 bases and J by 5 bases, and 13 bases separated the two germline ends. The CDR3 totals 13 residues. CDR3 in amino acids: CSVDPHRRTEAFF. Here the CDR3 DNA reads TGCAGCGTTGATCCACACAGGAGAACTGAAGCTTTCTTT.

CDR3 amino acids: CASSQGSSYSYEQYF. Written as DNA, the CDR3 is TGCGCCAGCAGCCAAGGTTCCTCATACTCCTACGAGCAGTACTTC. The chain couples TRBV4-3 to TRBJ2-7; D call uncertain. V was trimmed by 1 base and J by 0 bases, leaving 10 bases between them. Germline CDR1 LGHNA, CDR2 YSLEER. The CDR3 spans 15 residues.

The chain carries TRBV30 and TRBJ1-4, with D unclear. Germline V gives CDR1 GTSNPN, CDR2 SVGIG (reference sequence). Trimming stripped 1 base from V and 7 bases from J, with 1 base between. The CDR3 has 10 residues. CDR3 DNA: TGTGCCTGGAGTGGTGAAAAACTGTTTTTT. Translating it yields CAWSGEKLFF.

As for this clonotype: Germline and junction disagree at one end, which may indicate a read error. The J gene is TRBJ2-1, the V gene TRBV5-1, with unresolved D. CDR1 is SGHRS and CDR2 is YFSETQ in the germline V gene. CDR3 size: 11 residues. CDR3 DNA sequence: TGCGCCAGCAGACGCGACAAAGAGCAGTTCTTC. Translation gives CASRRDKEQFF. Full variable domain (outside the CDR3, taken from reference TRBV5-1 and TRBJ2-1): KAGVTQTPRYLIKTRGQQVTLSCSPISGHRSVSWYQQTPGQGLQFLFEYFSETQRNKGNFPGRFSGRQFSNSRSEMNVSTLELGDSALYLCASRRDKEQFFGPGTRLTVL.

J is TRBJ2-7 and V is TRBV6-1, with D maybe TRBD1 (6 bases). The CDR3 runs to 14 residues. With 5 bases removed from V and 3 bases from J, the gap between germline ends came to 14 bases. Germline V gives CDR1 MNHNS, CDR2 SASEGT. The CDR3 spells CASSPTTGNYEQYF. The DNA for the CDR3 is TGTGCCAGCAGTCCGACGACAGGTAACTACGAGCAGTACTTC.

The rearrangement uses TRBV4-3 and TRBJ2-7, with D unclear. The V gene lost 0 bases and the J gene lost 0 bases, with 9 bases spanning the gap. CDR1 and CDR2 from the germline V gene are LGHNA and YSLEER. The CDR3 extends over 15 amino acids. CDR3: CASSQDRQSSYEQYF. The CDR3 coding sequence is TGCGCCAGCAGCCAAGACCGGCAGAGCTCCTACGAGCAGTACTTC.

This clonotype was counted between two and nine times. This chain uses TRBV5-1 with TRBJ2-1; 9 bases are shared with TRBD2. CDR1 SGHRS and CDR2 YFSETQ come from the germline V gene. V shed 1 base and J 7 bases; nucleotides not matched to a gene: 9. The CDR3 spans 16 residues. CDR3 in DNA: TGCGCCAGCAGCTTGTTTTCAGCGGGAGGTCGGAATGAGCAGTTCTTC. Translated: CASSLFSAGGRNEQFF.

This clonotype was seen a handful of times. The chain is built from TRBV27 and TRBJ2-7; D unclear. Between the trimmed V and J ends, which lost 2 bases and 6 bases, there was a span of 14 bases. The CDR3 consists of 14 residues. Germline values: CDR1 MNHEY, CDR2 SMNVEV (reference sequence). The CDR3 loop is CASSLKPSPVEQYF. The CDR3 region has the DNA TGTGCCAGCAGTTTAAAGCCCAGTCCAGTCGAGCAGTACTTC.

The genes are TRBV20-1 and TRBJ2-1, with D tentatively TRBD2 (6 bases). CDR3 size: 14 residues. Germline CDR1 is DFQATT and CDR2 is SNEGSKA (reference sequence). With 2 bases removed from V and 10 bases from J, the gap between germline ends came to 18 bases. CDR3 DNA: TGCAGTGCTAGACCTCCGACTAGGTATGGAGAGCAGTTCTTC. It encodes CSARPPTRYGEQFF.